Listed below are T cell receptor beta chains from one sample, sequenced in a study of T-cell memory formation after mild COVID-19. TCRdb reanalysed the 5' RACE reads using MiXCR and keeps one entry per CDR3 protein. The table records 350,000 to 400,000 distinct CDR3 sequences, around an eighth of them present only once. Sequencing input: PBMCs or a T cell subset sorted from them (not recorded which). Receptors originate from a young man who had mild COVID-19 (a few samples of this study predate the infection). Cell type and time point are not known. CDR3s include the opening cysteine and the closing phenylalanine or tryptophan. Fields, in order: D gene, V gene, clone size, J gene, CDR3 DNA, CDR3 protein. The D gene is left open where the match is weak. Rows give clone size only sometimes, using once, few, many, or a class for an expanded clone.

>TRBD2|TRBV9|NA|TRBJ2-3
TGTGCCAGCAGCGTAGAGGGACTAGCGGGGGGCACAGATACGCAGTATTTT
CASSVEGLAGGTDTQYF
>TRBD2|TRBV3-1|many|TRBJ2-3
TGTGCCAGCAGCCAAGAGGCCCGGGGGGACTCAGATACGCAGTATTTT
CASSQEARGDSDTQYF
>NA|TRBV9|many|TRBJ2-1
TGTGCCAGCAGCGTATGGGACGATGGTAACAATGAGCAGTTCTTC
CASSVWDDGNNEQFF
>NA|TRBV6-5|few|TRBJ1-2
TGTGCCAGCAGACCTACTATCGGGGGCTACACCTTC
CASRPTIGGYTF
>NA|TRBV10-3|few|TRBJ2-3
TGTGCCATCAGTGCTGAGAGCACAGATACGCAGTATTTT
CAISAESTDTQYF
>TRBD1|TRBV27|many|TRBJ2-3
TGTGCCAGCAGTTTATGGGGACAGGGGGCCACAGATACGCAGTATTTT
CASSLWGQGATDTQYF
>TRBD2|TRBV24-1|few|TRBJ2-2
TGTGCCACCAGTGACCGGAGCGGGGGACCGAACACCGGGGAGCTGTTTTTT
CATSDRSGGPNTGELFF
>TRBD1|TRBV4-2|few|TRBJ1-2
TGTGCCAGCAGCCAAGGCGACAGGGACTCCGGGGGCTACACCTTC
CASSQGDRDSGGYTF
>NA|TRBV28|once|TRBJ2-5
TGTGCCAGCAGACCTTGGGCGTACCAAGAGACCCAGTACTTC
CASRPWAYQETQYF
>NA|TRBV5-1|NA|TRBJ1-3
TGCGCCAGCAGCTTGTTCGGGAGAAACACCATATATTTT
CASSLFGRNTIYF
>NA|TRBV20-1|many|TRBJ1-2
TGCAGTGCTAGAGATCTCCGGAGGAACTATGGCTACACCTTC
CSARDLRRNYGYTF
>TRBD1|TRBV28|few|TRBJ1-1
TGTGCCAGCAGTAATAACAGGGGGCGCAGCACTGAAGCTTTCTTT
CASSNNRGRSTEAFF
>NA|TRBV20-1|NA|TRBJ1-2
TGCAGTGCTAGAGGCCCCCCGCGCCGGGGAGACTATGGCTACACCTTC
CSARGPPRRGDYGYTF
>NA|TRBV29-1|NA|TRBJ2-3
TGCAGCGTGGTGGGACGGTCAGACACAGATACGCAGTATTTT
CSVVGRSDTDTQYF
>NA|TRBV18|few|TRBJ2-3
TGTGCCAGCTCACCGGAAGTTAGCACAGATACGCAGTATTTT
CASSPEVSTDTQYF
>NA|TRBV5-1|few|TRBJ2-5
TGCGCCAGCAGCGAAGTGGGGGGCGAGACCCAGTACTTC
CASSEVGGETQYF
>NA|TRBV5-1|NA|TRBJ2-7
TGCGCCAGCAGCTTGATGGGGCAGGAGGGGTACGAGCAGTACTTC
CASSLMGQEGYEQYF
>TRBD2|TRBV6-6|few|TRBJ2-5
TGTGCCAGCAGTTACTCGCGACAGCGGGGGGCCCAAGAGACCCAGTACTTC
CASSYSRQRGAQETQYF
>TRBD1|TRBV4-1|NA|TRBJ2-3
TGCGCCAGCAGCCAAGGGGACAGAACCACAGATACGCAGTATTTT
CASSQGDRTTDTQYF
>NA|TRBV6-5|NA|TRBJ1-1
TGTGCCAGCAGTTTGAGTAAAATCACTGAAGCTTTCTTT
CASSLSKITEAFF
>TRBD2|TRBV7-9|few|TRBJ2-1
TGTGCCAGCACCGCATGGCGGGGGGGCCGAAGCTTCGGTGAGCAGTTCTTC
CASTAWRGGRSFGEQFF
>NA|TRBV4-3|NA|TRBJ2-3
TGCGCCAGCAGCCAAGATGGACTGACAGATACGCAGTATTTT
CASSQDGLTDTQYF
>NA|TRBV6-1|few|TRBJ1-4
TGTGCCAGCAGCCAGGGGCTGGGGCTGGAGGAAAAACTGTTTTTT
CASSQGLGLEEKLFF
>NA|TRBV20-1|many|TRBJ1-6
TGCAGTGCTAGAGATCCGGCAGGATCCTCACCCCTCCACTTT
CSARDPAGSSPLHF
>NA|TRBV24-1|few|TRBJ1-1
TGTGCCACCAGTCTGGGGAACACTGAAGCTTTCTTT
CATSLGNTEAFF
>NA|TRBV28|many|TRBJ2-3
TGTGCCAGCTCGATTGGCGCCAGCTCCACAGATACGCAGTATTTT
CASSIGASSTDTQYF
>NA|TRBV7-9|NA|TRBJ1-2
TGTGCCAGCAGCCCCGGGTACATCTACTATGGCTACACCTTC
CASSPGYIYYGYTF
>TRBD1|TRBV7-8|few|TRBJ2-7
TGTGCCAGCAGCTTGGACAGGGTACGGATAGGTGAGCAGTACTTC
CASSLDRVRIGEQYF
>TRBD2|TRBV9|NA|TRBJ2-3
TGTGCCAGCAGCGCTAGCGGGGGGTCTCCGGATACGCAGTATTTT
CASSASGGSPDTQYF
>TRBD2|TRBV5-1|many|TRBJ2-1
TGCGCCAGCGAGGAGGAAGCGGGGGGGAGTAATGAGCAGTTCTTC
CASEEEAGGSNEQFF
>TRBD1|TRBV5-4|NA|TRBJ1-2
TGTGCCAGCAGCCTGGGGACAGGGAGTCGCTATGGCTACACCTTC
CASSLGTGSRYGYTF
>NA|TRBV5-5|NA|TRBJ2-7
TGTGCCAGCAGCTTGGGGGGCCGGGAGCAGTACTTC
CASSLGGREQYF
>NA|TRBV20-1|few|TRBJ1-5
TGCAGTGCTAGGCTCGGGGTCGGGCAGCCCCAGCATTTT
CSARLGVGQPQHF
>NA|TRBV28|NA|TRBJ2-5
TGTGCCAGCAGTTTGGGGAGACAGAATCAAGAGACCCAGTACTTC
CASSLGRQNQETQYF
>TRBD1|TRBV6-1|NA|TRBJ2-2
TGTGCCAGCAGTGAGGACAGGGGTCCCGGGGAGCTGTTTTTT
CASSEDRGPGELFF
>NA|TRBV6-2/TRBV6-3|NA|TRBJ1-3
TGTGCCAGCAGTTACGCTTTGAACGCCATATATTTT
CASSYALNAIYF
>TRBD2|TRBV20-1|NA|TRBJ2-5
TGCAGTGCTAGACCCATGACGCCGGGACTAGTCTATCACCAGTACTTC
CSARPMTPGLVYHQYF
>NA|TRBV4-3|NA|TRBJ1-6
TGCGCCAGCAGCCAAGACCCCCCCAGGGGTTATAATTCACCCCTCCACTTT
CASSQDPPRGYNSPLHF
>NA|TRBV9|once|TRBJ1-2
TGTGCCAGCAGCGACGGCACAGCCATCTATGGCTACACCTTC
CASSDGTAIYGYTF
>NA|TRBV2|few|TRBJ1-2
TGTGCCAGCATCCCCCCGGCAGACTACTCCTATGGCTACACCTTC
CASIPPADYSYGYTF
>NA|TRBV28|many|TRBJ1-5
TGTGCCAGCAGTTTTAGTGGTCAGCCCCAGCATTTT
CASSFSGQPQHF
>TRBD1|TRBV7-9|NA|TRBJ1-5
TGTGCCAGCAGCTTAGCGGGGACAGCCTACAATCAGCCCCAGCATTTT
CASSLAGTAYNQPQHF
>TRBD1|TRBV7-8|many|TRBJ2-1
TGTGCCAGCAGACCCGCCCGGACAGGGTATCATGAGCAGTTCTTC
CASRPARTGYHEQFF
>NA|TRBV4-3|NA|TRBJ1-1
TGCGCCAGCAGCCAAGAGGTCATGCAGGTGAACACTGAAGCTTTCTTT
CASSQEVMQVNTEAFF
>TRBD1|TRBV20-1|few|TRBJ1-6
TGCAGTGCTAGAGTTACAGGGGACATAAATTCACCCCTCCACTTT
CSARVTGDINSPLHF
>NA|TRBV29-1|many|TRBJ1-1
TGCAGCACGAGGGCTGGATGGGGGATGAACACTGAAGCTTTCTTT
CSTRAGWGMNTEAFF
>TRBD2|TRBV6-5|few|TRBJ2-2
TGTGCCAGCAGTTACTCGCAACTAGCGGATCGGGAGCTGTTTTTT
CASSYSQLADRELFF
>TRBD2|TRBV7-2|few|TRBJ2-1
TGTGCCAGCTTATCCCGGGGAGCGGGGGACCCTAATGAGCAGTTCTTC
CASLSRGAGDPNEQFF
>NA|TRBV4-2|NA|TRBJ2-1
TGTGCCAGCAGCCAAGATCGTATGGGGACCTACAATGAGCAGTTCTTC
CASSQDRMGTYNEQFF
>NA|TRBV19|NA|TRBJ2-5
TGTGCCAGTAGTATCTCTCAGGCTATATTCGGCGAGACCCAGTACTTC
CASSISQAIFGETQYF
>NA|TRBV12-3/TRBV12-4|few|TRBJ2-1
TGTGCCAGCAGTTTGGATGAGCAGTTCTTC
CASSLDEQFF
>TRBD1|TRBV6-2/TRBV6-3|NA|TRBJ2-2
TGTGCCAGCAGTGCTCCGGGACAGGGGGCCGCCGGGGAGCTGTTTTTT
CASSAPGQGAAGELFF